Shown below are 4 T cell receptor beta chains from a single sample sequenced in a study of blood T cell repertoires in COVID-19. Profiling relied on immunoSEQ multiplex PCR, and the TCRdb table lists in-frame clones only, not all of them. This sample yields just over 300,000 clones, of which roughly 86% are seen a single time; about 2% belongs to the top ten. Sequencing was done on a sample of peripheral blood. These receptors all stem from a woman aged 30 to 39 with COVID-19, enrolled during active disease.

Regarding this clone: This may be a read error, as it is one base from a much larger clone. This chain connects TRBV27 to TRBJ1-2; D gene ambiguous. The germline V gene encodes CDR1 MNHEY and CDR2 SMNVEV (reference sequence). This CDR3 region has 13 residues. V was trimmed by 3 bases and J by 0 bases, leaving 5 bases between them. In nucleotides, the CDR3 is TGTGCCAGCAGTTTGTCCTCTAACTATGGCTACACCTTC. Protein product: CASSLSSNYGYTF.

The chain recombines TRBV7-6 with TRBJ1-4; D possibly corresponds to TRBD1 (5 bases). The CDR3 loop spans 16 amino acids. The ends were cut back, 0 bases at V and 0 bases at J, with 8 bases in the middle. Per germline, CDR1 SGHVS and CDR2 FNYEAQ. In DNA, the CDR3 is TGTGCCAGCAGCTTAGCGCAACAGGCAACTAATGAAAAACTGTTTTTT. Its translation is CASSLAQQATNEKLFF.

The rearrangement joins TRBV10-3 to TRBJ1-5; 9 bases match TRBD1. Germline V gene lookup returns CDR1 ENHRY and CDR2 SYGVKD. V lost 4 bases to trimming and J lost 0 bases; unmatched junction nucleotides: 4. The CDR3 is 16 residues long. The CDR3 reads CAISAQGADSNQPQHF. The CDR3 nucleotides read TGTGCCATCAGTGCACAGGGGGCCGATAGCAATCAGCCCCAGCATTTT.

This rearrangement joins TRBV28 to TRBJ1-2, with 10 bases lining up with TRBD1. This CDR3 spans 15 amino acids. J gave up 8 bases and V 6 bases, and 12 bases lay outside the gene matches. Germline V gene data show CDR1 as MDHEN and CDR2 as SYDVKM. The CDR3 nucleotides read TGTGCCAGCAGAGAAGGACAGGGGGGGCTCTACGGCTACACCTTC. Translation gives CASREGQGGLYGYTF.